Each of the 20 T cell receptor beta chains below was sequenced from the same sample in a study of shared clonotypes between healthy human individuals. Clones were read by immunoSEQ multiplex PCR, and TCRdb kept only the in-frame ones, dropping some. The sample shows about 2.4 million clones, 80% to 95% of them seen only once. The sequenced material came from naive CD4+ T cells from PBMCs. Subset denoted: CD45RA+ positively selected. These receptors all come from a young man in good health. Some clones in this sample may be carry-over from other donors' samples.

The rearrangement links TRBV15 to TRBJ2-4, with D perhaps TRBD2 (6 bases). Trimming removed 5 bases from V and 0 bases from J, with 14 bases in between. Germline V gene data show CDR1 as LNHNV and CDR2 as YYDKDF (reference sequence). CDR3 length equals 16 residues. DNA for the CDR3: TGTGCCACCAGCCCAGTCGCGGGGCTAGCCAAAAACATTCAGTACTTC. This encodes CATSPVAGLAKNIQYF.

CDR3 amino acids: CSVGDRGLFFGAFF. CDR3 sequence (DNA): TGCAGCGTTGGGGACAGGGGGCTGTTCTTTGGAGCTTTCTTT. The V call is TRBV29-1, the J call TRBJ1-1, with 12 bases matching TRBD1. The V and J ends lost 4 bases and 10 bases, in that order; junction bases with no gene match: 10. Per germline, CDR1 SQVTM and CDR2 ANQGSEA. The CDR3 sequence is 14 residues long.

This clone was observed once. The chain carries TRBV6-5 and TRBJ1-2; 9 bases agree with TRBD1. The CDR3 runs to 16 residues. CDR1 and CDR2 (germline): MNHEY, SVGAGI. The J segment lost 4 bases and the V segment lost 0 bases, leaving 6 bases of the junction unmatched. The CDR3 spells CASSYSGQGIFYGYTF. DNA for the CDR3: TGTGCCAGCAGTTACTCTGGACAGGGGATCTTCTATGGCTACACCTTC.

V and J are TRBV5-4 and TRBJ2-1, with 7 bases aligning to TRBD2. Germline V gives CDR1 SGHNT, CDR2 YYREEE (reference sequence). V lost 4 bases, J lost 1 base, and 8 bases stayed unmatched. CDR3 length: 16 residues. CDR3 loop: CASSTPTGGSYNEQFF. CDR3 DNA: TGTGCCAGCAGCACCCCCACGGGGGGTTCCTACAATGAGCAGTTCTTC.

The rearrangement links TRBV15 to TRBJ2-7, with no clear D. The CDR3 covers 12 residues. Germline V gene sequence: CDR1 LNHNV, CDR2 YYDKDF (reference sequence). Trimming left V 1 base short and J 2 bases short, with 3 bases between. CDR3 region: CATSRVPYEQYF. CDR3 in DNA: TGTGCCACCAGCAGAGTCCCCTACGAGCAGTACTTC.

The chain carries TRBV6-1 and TRBJ1-1; tentatively, D is TRBD1 (5 bases). Germline V gene lookup returns CDR1 MNHNS and CDR2 SASEGT. CDR3 length: 14 amino acids. Trimming shortened V by 7 bases and J by 4 bases, and 16 bases separated the two germline ends. This CDR3 reads CASMVGTFGTEAFF. DNA of the CDR3: TGTGCCAGCATGGTGGGGACGTTTGGCACTGAAGCTTTCTTT.

This chain links TRBV13 with TRBJ2-3, with no clear D. The CDR3 spans 14 residues. From germline, CDR1 is PRHDT and CDR2 FYEKMQ (reference sequence). With 3 bases removed from V and 2 bases from J, the gap between germline ends came to 9 bases. CDR3: CASSLARNTDTQYF. CDR3 nucleotide sequence: TGTGCCAGCAGCTTGGCCCGGAACACAGATACGCAGTATTTT.

V is TRBV4-1 and J is TRBJ1-2; 7 positions agree with TRBD1. Germline assignment: CDR1 MGHRA and CDR2 YSYEKL. After removal of 5 bases from V and 4 bases from J, the junction contained 7 bases not matched to a gene. The CDR3 length is 14 residues. The CDR3 DNA is TGCGCCAGCAGCGAGGGGACAGTGGGCTATGGCTACACCTTC. Translation gives CASSEGTVGYGYTF.

J is TRBJ1-5 and V is TRBV4-1; 8 nucleotides agree with TRBD1. Germline trimming cut 1 base from V and 6 bases from J; bases unmatched to any gene: 11. The V gene's germline CDR1 is MGHRA and CDR2 YSYEKL. CDR3 size: 17 residues. Here the CDR3 DNA reads TGCGCCAGCAGCCAAGGGAACAGGGGGTCAATTAGTCAGCCCCAGCATTTT. Amino acids: CASSQGNRGSISQPQHF.

The chain is built from TRBV19 and TRBJ2-1, with TRBD2 matching over 7 bases. The CDR3 is 15 residues long. Germline values: CDR1 LNHDA, CDR2 SQIVND (reference sequence). Trimming at V came to 10 bases and at J to 4 bases, leaving 13 bases not matched to a gene. The CDR3 protein is CATSLRGGPYNEQFF. The CDR3 DNA follows: TGTGCCACCTCTCTCCGGGGAGGGCCTTACAATGAGCAGTTCTTC.

This chain links TRBV7-9 with TRBJ2-3; 13 bases match TRBD2. The CDR3 has 17 amino acids. The V gene end was trimmed by 1 base and the J gene end by 5 bases; junction bases not matched to a gene: 6. Looked up from germline, CDR1 is SEHNR and CDR2 is FQNEAQ (reference sequence). CDR3 loop: CASSLGGLAGVGDTQYF. CDR3 coding DNA: TGTGCCAGCAGCTTAGGCGGACTAGCGGGAGTCGGAGATACGCAGTATTTT. Supplemented by reference TRBV7-9 and TRBJ2-3, the full variable domain reads DTGVSQNPRHKITKRGQNVTFRCDPISEHNRLYWYRQTLGQGPEFLTYFQNEAQLEKSRLLSDRFSAERPKGSFSTLEIQRTEQGDSAMYLCASSLGGLAGVGDTQYFGPGTRLTVL.

The genes are TRBV4-1 and TRBJ2-5; 10 bases match TRBD2. The CDR3 is made up of 15 amino acids. Germline-derived CDR1 and CDR2 are MGHRA and YSYEKL. V shed 6 bases, J shed 5 bases, and the junction held 9 bases outside the gene matches. The CDR3 sequence: CASRASGSVWETQYF. The CDR3 DNA reads as TGCGCCAGCAGGGCTAGCGGGAGTGTGTGGGAGACCCAGTACTTC.

V gene TRBV5-1 combines with J gene TRBJ1-1; the D gene is possibly TRBD1 (5 bases). This CDR3 has 16 residues. From germline, CDR1 is SGHRS and CDR2 YFSETQ. The V and J ends lost 0 bases and 4 bases respectively, with 16 bases between them. This CDR3 reads CASSLAGPIQSTEAFF. CDR3 DNA sequence: TGCGCCAGCAGCTTGGCGGGGCCCATACAGTCCACTGAAGCTTTCTTT.

Turning to this clone: The same CDR3 arises from other DNA sequences in this sample as well. This chain joins TRBV18 and TRBJ1-1, with D uncertain. This CDR3 spans 15 amino acids. Germline lookup yields CDR1 KGHSH and CDR2 LQKENI. V was clipped by 0 bases and J by 0 bases, with 8 bases between them. CDR3 sequence (DNA): TGTGCCAGCTCACCACCGGGGAGAATGAACACTGAAGCTTTCTTT. Its translation: CASSPPGRMNTEAFF. Together with reference TRBV18 and TRBJ1-1, the CDR3 gives the full variable domain: NAGVMQNPRHLVRRRGQEARLRCSPMKGHSHVYWYRQLPEEGLKFMVYLQKENIIDESGMPKERFSAEFPKEGPSILRIQQVVRGDSAAYFCASSPPGRMNTEAFFGQGTRLTVV.

The rearrangement joins TRBV11-2 to TRBJ2-3; D unresolved. Trimming removed 1 base at V and 0 bases at J, with 11 bases between. Germline CDR1 is SGHAT and CDR2 is FQNNGV. The CDR3 has 16 residues. The CDR3 here is CASSLADGSSTDTQYF. DNA for the CDR3: TGTGCCAGCAGCTTAGCGGACGGTTCTAGCACAGATACGCAGTATTTT.

Worth noting for this clone: The identical CDR3 is also encoded by other nucleotide sequences in the sample. This chain connects TRBV11-3 to TRBJ2-7, with D possibly called TRBD1 or TRBD2 (5 bases each). CDR3 length equals 14 residues. CDR1 and CDR2 from the germline V gene are SGHNT and YENEEA. The V end was cut by 0 bases, the J end by 0 bases, with 6 bases between. CDR3 amino acids: CASSLEGDSYEQYF. As DNA, the CDR3 is TGTGCCAGCAGCTTAGAGGGGGACTCCTACGAGCAGTACTTC.

The chain uses TRBV6-5 and TRBJ1-3, with D maybe TRBD1 (6 bases). In germline, CDR1 is MNHEY, CDR2 SVGAGI. The CDR3 is made up of 15 amino acids. V lost 6 bases and J lost 1, with 13 bases in between. CDR3 bases: TGTGCCAGCAGCGGCAGGGGAGGTTCTGGAAACACCATATATTTT. It yields the protein CASSGRGGSGNTIYF.

The V call is TRBV6-1, the J call TRBJ1-1; D not certain. Per germline, CDR1 MNHNS and CDR2 SASEGT. The germline V and J ends were trimmed by 10 bases and 1 base, with 16 bases remaining between them. CDR3 size: 14 residues. Written as DNA, the CDR3 is TGTGCCATATCGAGCCGAAGGGCGAACACTGAAGCTTTCTTT. It specifies CAISSRRANTEAFF.

The rearrangement joins TRBV18 to TRBJ1-1; the match to TRBD1 covers 7 bases. The CDR3 spans 17 residues. Germline CDR1 KGHSH, CDR2 LQKENI. The V gene end was trimmed by 3 bases and the J gene end by 4 bases; junction bases not matched to a gene: 14. CDR3 bases: TGTGCCAGCTCACCGGGGTCGGCAGGGGGTTCGATCACTGAAGCTTTCTTT. Its translation: CASSPGSAGGSITEAFF.

This rearrangement joins TRBV5-1 to TRBJ2-4, with 8 bases lining up with TRBD1. V was clipped by 0 bases and J by 8 bases; unmatched bases: 10. Germline V gene sequence: CDR1 SGHRS, CDR2 YFSETQ. This CDR3 contains 16 residues. CDR3 residues: CASSLAGQGGEDIQYF. DNA of the CDR3: TGCGCCAGCAGCTTGGCCGGACAGGGCGGAGAGGACATTCAGTACTTC.